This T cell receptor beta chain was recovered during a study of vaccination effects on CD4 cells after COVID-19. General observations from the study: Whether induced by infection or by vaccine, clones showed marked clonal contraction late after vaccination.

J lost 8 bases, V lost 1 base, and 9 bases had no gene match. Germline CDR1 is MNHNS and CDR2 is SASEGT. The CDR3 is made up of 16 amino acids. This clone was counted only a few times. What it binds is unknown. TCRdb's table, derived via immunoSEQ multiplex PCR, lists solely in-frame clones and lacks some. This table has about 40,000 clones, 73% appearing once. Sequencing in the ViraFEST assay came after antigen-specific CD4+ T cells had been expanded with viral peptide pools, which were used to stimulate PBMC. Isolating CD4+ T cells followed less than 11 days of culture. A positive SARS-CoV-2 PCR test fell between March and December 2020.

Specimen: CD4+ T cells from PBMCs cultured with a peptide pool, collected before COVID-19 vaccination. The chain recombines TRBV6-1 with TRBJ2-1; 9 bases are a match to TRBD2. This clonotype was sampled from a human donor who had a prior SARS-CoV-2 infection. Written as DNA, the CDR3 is TGTGCCAGCAGTGAAGGGGTAGCGGGAGTTTCCCATGAGCAGTTCTTC. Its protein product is CASSEGVAGVSHEQFF.